A few counts support the clone carrying this T cell receptor beta chain. Its specificity is unknown. Using unique molecular identifiers, the investigators prepared the TCRbeta library. From the PCR reads, TCRdb called clonotypes with MiXCR, one entry per CDR3 protein. Of about 980,000 distinct CDR3 sequences listed, about 29% are singletons. This CDR3 has 12 amino acids. The V gene lost 2 bases and the J gene lost 9 bases, with 11 bases spanning the gap. The data stem from a study of T-cell reconstitution after alpha-beta-depleted transplantation in children. Notes on the study in general: Certain patients had high TCRbeta diversity at day 60, and it came from recipient T cells and thymic progenitors that survived. One year after transplant, T-cell counts and diversity came mostly from newly produced T cells. Roughly two months post-transplant, alpha-beta T cells reportedly originated from several hundred graft clones that had expanded.

The sequence derives from a boy younger than two who had a stem cell transplant for SCID, so the T cells may come from the graft donor. This chain connects TRBV12-3 or TRBV12-4 to TRBJ2-7, with D unresolved. Sequenced material: PBMCs, mostly from graft donor cells, taken 360 days after TCRalphabeta/CD19-depleted stem cell transplant. The chain's CDR3 is CASSLIDVAQYF. CDR3 nucleotides: TGTGCCAGCAGTTTAATCGACGTCGCGCAGTACTTC.